This T cell receptor beta chain was sequenced during a study of beta chain features in type 1 diabetes. Study context: Similarity in age, gender and cell yields was seen between patients and healthy donors.

Germline CDR1 reads MDHEN; CDR2 reads SYDVKM. V lost 4 bases to trimming and J lost 9 bases, with 16 bases between them. CDR3 length: 14 amino acids. Expressed TCRB transcripts were sequenced, since all the RNA that had been isolated was reverse transcribed. Some clones are missing from TCRdb's copy, which holds only in-frame ones; the method was immunoSEQ multiplex PCR. There are around 500,000 clones in the sample; about 29% occur only once, and 0.06% to 0.07% lies in the top ten. Only a few counts were recorded for this clone. Material for sequencing was naive CD4+ T cells from blood. The J gene is TRBJ2-1, the V gene TRBV28, with D perhaps matching TRBD2 (6 bases). The receptor's source is a man aged 18 to 29 in good health. The CDR3 coding sequence is TGTGCCAGCAGTTATAATTCACCGGGACTTGAGCAGTTCTTC. Translation: CASSYNSPGLEQFF.